A selection of T cell receptor beta chains follows, all from one sample in a study of identical twins. TCRdb redid the calling of the 5' RACE reads with MiXCR, one entry per CDR3 protein. The sample holds about 890,000 distinct CDR3 sequences; about 12% are singletons and the top ten take around 1.6%. This sample also appeared in a second study, on yellow fever vaccine responses in identical twins.

The sample was PBMCs. All receptors come from a woman between 18 and 29 years old in good health. The CDR3 runs from the conserved cysteine through the conserved F or W. The D gene is left open where the match is weak. Where a row states a size, it is once, few, many or the class of an expanded clone; other rows omit it.

J	size	D	V	DNA	CDR3
TRBJ1-1	many	.	TRBV5-1	TGCGCCAGCAGCTTTTTCGGACAAATGAACACTGAAGCTTTCTTT	CASSFFGQMNTEAFF
TRBJ2-1	few	.	TRBV20-1	TGCAGTGCTAGGGGTTTGGTTCATGAGCAGTTCTTC	CSARGLVHEQFF
TRBJ2-6	.	.	TRBV19	TGTGCCAGTAGTATATTACCTGGACGGGGGAAGGCCAACGTCCTGACTTTC	CASSILPGRGKANVLTF
TRBJ2-7	.	TRBD1	TRBV27	TGTGCCAGCAGCCGTGACAGGGATAAAGCCTACGAGCAGTACTTC	CASSRDRDKAYEQYF
TRBJ2-7	few	.	TRBV18	TGTGCCAGCTCACCACCGGGAAGGTGGGAGCAGTACTTC	CASSPPGRWEQYF
TRBJ1-5	many	TRBD1	TRBV24-1	TGTGCCACCAGTGACTCGGACAGGGCCTCGGGGCCCCAGCATTTT	CATSDSDRASGPQHF
TRBJ2-5	few	.	TRBV24-1	TGTGCCACCAGTGCTAAGTACAGGACGGGGAAGGAGACCCAGTACTTC	CATSAKYRTGKETQYF
TRBJ2-5	.	.	TRBV5-1	TGCGCCAGCAGCCCAAACTCAGGGGAGAAGGCCTTC	CASSPNSGEKAF
TRBJ2-1	.	.	TRBV27	TGTGCCAGCAGTTTAGGGGATCACTACAATGAGCAGTTCTTC	CASSLGDHYNEQFF
TRBJ1-1	many	TRBD1	TRBV12-3/TRBV12-4	TGTGCCAGCAGAGGACAGGGTATCGCTGAAGCTTTCTTT	CASRGQGIAEAFF
TRBJ2-2	.	.	TRBV11-1	TGTGCCAGCAGCTTAGGGCGAATGGTCGGGGAGCTGTTTTTT	CASSLGRMVGELFF
TRBJ2-2	.	TRBD2	TRBV14	TGTGCCAGCAGCCAGAGGACTAGCGGGACCGGGGAGCTGTTTTTT	CASSQRTSGTGELFF
TRBJ2-5	few	TRBD2	TRBV4-1	TGCGCCAGCAGCCCAACTACTAGCGGGAGGGCCTTGGAAGAGACCCAGTACTTC	CASSPTTSGRALEETQYF
TRBJ2-1	few	TRBD2	TRBV7-2	TGTGCCAGCAGCTTAGCGACCGGGACTAGCGGGTACAATGAGCAGTTCTTC	CASSLATGTSGYNEQFF
TRBJ2-3	.	.	TRBV5-1	TGCGCCAGCAGCTTGGAGCAGGGGAGCACAGATACGCAGTATTTT	CASSLEQGSTDTQYF
TRBJ2-3	many	TRBD2	TRBV5-1	TGCGCCAGCAGCTCTGGGACTAGCGGGAGGGCCCTTGGCACAGATACGCAGTATTTT	CASSSGTSGRALGTDTQYF
TRBJ2-7	.	.	TRBV28	TGTGCCACCCTGGGGCAGCAGGGTGGGATCGAGCAGTACTTC	CATLGQQGGIEQYF
TRBJ2-7	.	TRBD2	TRBV20-1	TGCAGTGCCCCTAGAGCGGGAGACATTTACGAGCAGTACTTC	CSAPRAGDIYEQYF
TRBJ2-7	.	.	TRBV10-3	TGTGCCATCACCCCGGGCGGATACGAGCAGTACTTC	CAITPGGYEQYF
TRBJ1-1	few	TRBD1	TRBV27	TGTGCCAGCAGATCTGGGACAGGGGGCGTAAACACTGAAGCTTTCTTT	CASRSGTGGVNTEAFF
TRBJ1-4	.	.	TRBV12-3/TRBV12-4	TGTGCCAGCAGCGCAGAGGTGGGCTCCAATGAAAAACTGTTTTTT	CASSAEVGSNEKLFF
TRBJ2-2	many	.	TRBV12-3/TRBV12-4	TGTGCCAGCAAAGAGGGGGTTAACACCGGGGAGCTGTTTTTT	CASKEGVNTGELFF
TRBJ2-5	few	TRBD1	TRBV3-1	TGTGCCAGCAGCCAAGATCTTGGACAGGGAGAAGAGACCCAGTACTTC	CASSQDLGQGEETQYF
TRBJ2-1	few	.	TRBV15	TGTGCCACCAGCAGAGTCACTCGTCCGTCCTACAATGAGCAGTTCTTC	CATSRVTRPSYNEQFF
TRBJ2-7	.	.	TRBV11-3	TGTGCCAGTAGCTTGAAGCGGTCCACCCTTCCTGGGGAGGACTACGAGCAGTACTTC	CASSLKRSTLPGEDYEQYF
TRBJ2-5	few	.	TRBV19	TGTGCCAGTAGTATAGATTACAACTGGTACCAAGAGACCCAGTACTTC	CASSIDYNWYQETQYF
TRBJ1-1	.	TRBD1	TRBV20-1	TGCAGTGCCCGGGGACAGGGGTTGTCTGAAGCTTTCTTT	CSARGQGLSEAFF
TRBJ2-7	.	TRBD2	TRBV5-1	TGCGCCAGCAGCCTACCCTCTAGCGGGAGGGCCTTTTACGAGCAGTACTTC	CASSLPSSGRAFYEQYF
TRBJ2-5	few	.	TRBV5-1	TGCGCCAGCAGCCGACTAGGGGCAGGAGAGACCCAGTACTTC	CASSRLGAGETQYF
TRBJ2-5	many	.	TRBV12-3/TRBV12-4	TGTGCCAGCGCCCGGGACTACCAAGAGACCCAGTACTTC	CASARDYQETQYF
TRBJ1-6	.	.	TRBV19	TGTGCCAGTACCTTCGGGCAGGGAAATTCACCCCTCCACTTT	CASTFGQGNSPLHF
TRBJ2-7	many	.	TRBV29-1	TGCAGCGCCACCCGGGGCAGGTCCTACGAGCAGTACTTC	CSATRGRSYEQYF
TRBJ2-5	few	.	TRBV11-2	TGTGCCAGCAGCCCCCACCGGTACCAAGAGACCCAGTACTTC	CASSPHRYQETQYF
TRBJ2-1	medium-sized	.	TRBV7-2	TGTGCCAGCAGCTTAGGCGAGGGGTTCTACAATGAGCAGTTCTTC	CASSLGEGFYNEQFF
TRBJ2-7	few	.	TRBV20-1	TGCAGTGCAATAAGCCTGGACGCGAGCTCCTACGAGCAGTACTTC	CSAISLDASSYEQYF
TRBJ2-1	once	.	TRBV12-3/TRBV12-4	TGTGCCAGCGCCCAACAGAGCTTTTACAATGAGCAGTTCTTC	CASAQQSFYNEQFF
TRBJ2-7	.	.	TRBV6-5	TGTGCCAGCAGTTACCGCGCGGCTGGTTACGAGCAGTACTTC	CASSYRAAGYEQYF
TRBJ2-2	many	.	TRBV15	TGTGCCACGGGCGAGGGAGCGGACAACACCGGGGAGCTGTTTTTT	CATGEGADNTGELFF
TRBJ2-1	few	TRBD2	TRBV20-1	TGCAGTGCGATCAAGCGGGAACTCCCCTACAATGAGCAGTTCTTC	CSAIKRELPYNEQFF
TRBJ2-1	.	.	TRBV10-3	TGTGCCACCGTGGGGAGCTCCTACAATGAGCAGTTCTTC	CATVGSSYNEQFF
TRBJ1-5	many	TRBD1	TRBV6-1	TGTGCCAGCAGTCAAGGACAGGGGGGCAATCAGCCCCAGCATTTT	CASSQGQGGNQPQHF
TRBJ2-3	.	.	TRBV7-8	TGTGCCAGCAGCGCTGGGATCAACACAGATACGCAGTATTTT	CASSAGINTDTQYF
TRBJ2-2	.	.	TRBV7-6	TGTGCCAGCAGCTTAGGTGCTAGCGTAACCGGGGAGCTGTTTTTT	CASSLGASVTGELFF